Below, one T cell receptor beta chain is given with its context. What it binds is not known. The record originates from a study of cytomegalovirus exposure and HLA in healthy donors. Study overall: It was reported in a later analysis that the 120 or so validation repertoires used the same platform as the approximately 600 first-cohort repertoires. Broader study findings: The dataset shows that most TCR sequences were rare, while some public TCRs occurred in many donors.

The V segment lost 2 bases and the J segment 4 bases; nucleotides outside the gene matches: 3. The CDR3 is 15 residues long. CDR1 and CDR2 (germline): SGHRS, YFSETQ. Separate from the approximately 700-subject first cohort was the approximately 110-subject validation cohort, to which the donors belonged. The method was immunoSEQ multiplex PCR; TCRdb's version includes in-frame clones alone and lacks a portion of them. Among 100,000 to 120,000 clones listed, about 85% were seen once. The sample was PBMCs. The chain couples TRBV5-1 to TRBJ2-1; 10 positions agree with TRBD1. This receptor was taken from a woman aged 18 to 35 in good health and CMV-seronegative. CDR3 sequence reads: CASSLPGQGYNEQFF. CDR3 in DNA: TGCGCCAGCAGCTTACCGGGACAGGGGTACAATGAGCAGTTCTTC.